Shown below are 18 T cell receptor beta chains from a single sample sequenced in a study of blood T cell repertoires in COVID-19. Generated by immunoSEQ multiplex PCR, the TCRdb table keeps only in-frame clones and is missing some. The data contain 400,000 to 550,000 clones, approximately 90% of them seen just once; the ten biggest clones take up roughly 1.9%. Sequenced sample: PBMCs or T cells enriched from blood (not recorded which). The receptors shown here come from a woman aged 18-30 years with acute COVID-19.

The J gene is TRBJ2-2, the V gene TRBV9; 7 bases are shared with TRBD1. The CDR3 sequence is 14 residues long. V was pared by 5 bases and J by 0 bases, with 1 base of the junction left unmatched. The germline V gene has CDR1 SGDLS and CDR2 YYNGEE. The CDR3 spells CASRGQPNTGELFF. The CDR3 DNA follows: TGTGCCAGCAGGGGACAGCCGAACACCGGGGAGCTGTTTTTT.

The chain joins TRBV7-8 to TRBJ1-1; 10 bases map to TRBD1. The CDR3 length is 16 residues. Germline V gene sequence: CDR1 SGHVS, CDR2 FQNEAQ. After removal of 2 bases from V and 6 bases from J, the junction contained 9 bases not matched to a gene. The CDR3 here is CASSLIPGTGVSEAFF. The CDR3 DNA sequence: TGTGCCAGCAGCTTAATCCCCGGGACAGGGGTCTCTGAAGCTTTCTTT.

This chain links TRBV6-5 with TRBJ2-5; no firm D call. The CDR3 has 14 amino acids. CDR1 is MNHEY and CDR2 is SVGAGI in the germline V gene. Trimming left V 6 bases short and J 4 bases short, with 15 bases between. CDR3 protein: CASSPTALGETQYF. The CDR3 DNA reads as TGTGCCAGCAGCCCCACAGCCTTAGGAGAGACCCAGTACTTC.

This chain connects TRBV21-1 to TRBJ1-4; the table's D call, TRBD1, has no DNA check behind it. TRBV21-1 is labeled a pseudogene. The CDR3 contains 15 residues. The CDR3 reads CASSKVGTTNEKLFF. The DNA of the CDR3 is TGTGCCAGCAGCAAAGTTGGCACAACTAATGAAAAACTGTTTTTT.

CDR3: CASSRLAGPWDTQYF. The CDR3, as DNA: TGTGCCAGCAGCCGCCTAGCGGGGCCGTGGGATACGCAGTATTTT. The genes are TRBV11-3 and TRBJ2-3; 9 nucleotides match TRBD2. V lost 5 bases, J lost 6 bases, and 9 bases stayed unmatched. Germline V gives CDR1 SGHNT, CDR2 YENEEA. The CDR3 length is 15 residues.

The chain uses TRBV28 and TRBJ1-3; 8 nucleotides align to TRBD1. Per germline, CDR1 MDHEN and CDR2 SYDVKM. This CDR3 contains 17 residues. The trim removed 4 bases at V and 2 bases at J, leaving 10 bases unmatched. The CDR3 DNA sequence: TGTGCCAGCAGTTCCCCCGGACAGGGAAGGGCTGGAAACACCATATATTTT. Amino acids: CASSSPGQGRAGNTIYF.

This chain uses TRBV5-5 with TRBJ1-5; 9 bases map to TRBD1. CDR1 is SGHKS, CDR2 YYEKEE, per germline (reference sequence). The CDR3 loop spans 14 amino acids. Trimming cost V 3 bases and J 7 bases; bases outside gene matches: 5. CDR3 sequence reads: CASSWDRAGQPQHF. Written as DNA, the CDR3 is TGTGCCAGCAGCTGGGACAGGGCAGGGCAGCCCCAGCATTTT.

The chain couples TRBV10-3 to TRBJ1-1; tentatively, D is TRBD1 (5 bases). This CDR3 has 13 amino acids. Trimming left V 11 bases short and J 5 bases short, with 18 bases between. Germline lookup yields CDR1 ENHRY and CDR2 SYGVKD. In DNA, the CDR3 is TGTGCCTCTCAGGGAGGTCCTGGGACTGAAGCTTTCTTT. Translation: CASQGGPGTEAFF.

The chain combines TRBV29-1 with TRBJ2-1, with 12 bases identical to TRBD2. This CDR3 has 16 amino acids. V shed 4 bases and J 0 bases; nucleotides not matched to a gene: 4. Germline V gene data show CDR1 as SQVTM and CDR2 as ANQGSEA. Written as DNA, the CDR3 is TGCAGCGTTGGACTAGCGGGAGTAGGCTCCTACAATGAGCAGTTCTTC. This gives the protein CSVGLAGVGSYNEQFF.

This rearrangement joins TRBV14 to TRBJ2-7, with 8 positions matching TRBD1. With V trimmed by 1 base and J by 1 base, 3 bases remained unmatched. In germline, CDR1 is SGHDN, CDR2 FVKESK. This CDR3 is 15 amino acids long. CDR3 in DNA: TGTGCCAGCAGCCAAGGGACAGGGCGGTCCTACGAGCAGTACTTC. It specifies CASSQGTGRSYEQYF.

This clone was seen only once. The V and J genes are TRBV25-1 and TRBJ1-1; D unclear. CDR3 length equals 16 residues. The V gene's germline CDR1 is MGHDK and CDR2 SYGVNS. Trimming pared 2 bases from V and 1 base from J, leaving 14 bases between. DNA for the CDR3: TGTGCCAGCAGTGAAGCTCTCGGTCTTGGGAACACTGAAGCTTTCTTT. Translation gives CASSEALGLGNTEAFF.

The chain carries TRBV28 and TRBJ2-7; TRBD1 matches at 9 bases. The CDR3 consists of 14 residues. Germline V gene sequence: CDR1 MDHEN, CDR2 SYDVKM. With 4 bases clipped from V and 5 bases from J, the junction kept 6 bases outside the gene matches. In DNA, the CDR3 is TGTGCCAGCAGTTCCTGGGACAGGGAAAACGAGCAGTACTTC. It encodes CASSSWDRENEQYF.

This sequence joins TRBV5-6 and TRBJ1-4, with D tentatively TRBD1 (6 bases). The CDR3 runs 15 residues. Trimming took off 5 bases at V and 2 bases at J, with 13 bases between the two ends. The germline gives CDR1 SGHDT, CDR2 YYEEEE. CDR3 bases: TGTGCCAGCAGGCAACAGGGTTCGACTAATGAAAAACTGTTTTTT. Residues: CASRQQGSTNEKLFF.

The V gene is TRBV7-2, the J gene TRBJ2-5; D is uncertain. Trimming stripped 5 bases from V and 5 bases from J, with 12 bases between. The germline V gene encodes CDR1 SGHTA and CDR2 FQGNSA. CDR3 length equals 13 residues. The CDR3 loop reads CASSLVVEETQYF. For the CDR3, the DNA is TGTGCCAGCAGCCTGGTGGTTGAGGAGACCCAGTACTTC.

V usage is TRBV6-2 or TRBV6-3 and J usage is TRBJ2-1; a weak D match, TRBD2 (7 bases). V lost 0 bases, J lost 0 bases, and 12 bases lay in between. This CDR3 is 17 amino acids long. The germline gives CDR1 MNHEY, CDR2 SVGEGT. This chain's CDR3 is CASSYSRRGGSYNEQFF. In nucleotides, the CDR3 is TGTGCCAGCAGTTACTCGAGGAGGGGGGGCTCCTACAATGAGCAGTTCTTC.

Written as DNA, the CDR3 is TGTGCCAGCAGCCCCAGGGTGTGGCAGGGGGTGTACAATGAGCAGTTCTTC. Residues: CASSPRVWQGVYNEQFF. The chain uses TRBV7-8 and TRBJ2-1; 7 bases match TRBD1. The V gene's germline CDR1 is SGHVS and CDR2 FQNEAQ. This CDR3 spans 17 amino acids. The ends lost 5 bases at V and 4 bases at J; junction bases unmatched: 14.

This chain uses TRBV9 with TRBJ1-1, with 8 bases identical to TRBD1. V gave up 0 bases and J gave up 7 bases; unmatched junction bases: 8. The germline V gene encodes CDR1 SGDLS and CDR2 YYNGEE. The CDR3 runs to 15 residues. The CDR3 DNA follows: TGTGCCAGCAGCGTAGAGAGGACAGGGACAGATGAAGCTTTCTTT. This gives the protein CASSVERTGTDEAFF. Drawing the rest from reference TRBV9 and TRBJ1-1, the complete variable domain is DSGVTQTPKHLITATGQRVTLRCSPRSGDLSVYWYQQSLDQGLQFLIQYYNGEERAKGNILERFSAQQFPDLHSELNLSSLELGDSALYFCASSVERTGTDEAFFGQGTRLTVV.

This chain joins TRBV6-5 and TRBJ2-1; 7 positions match TRBD1. Trimming at V came to 2 bases and at J to 4 bases, leaving 8 bases not matched to a gene. The CDR3 is 16 amino acids. In germline, CDR1 is MNHEY, CDR2 SVGAGI. The CDR3, as DNA: TGTGCCAGCAGTTACCGAAGGGGGCCTTTTTACAATGAGCAGTTCTTC. Translation: CASSYRRGPFYNEQFF.